This T cell receptor (beta chain) appears in the sequencing data of a study of CD39 and CD103 CD8 tumor-infiltrating T cells. The CDR3 runs to 16 residues. The germline gives CDR1 SGHVS, CDR2 FNYEAQ. Trimming removed 5 bases from V and 0 bases from J, with 13 bases in between. Patients were not receiving any therapy when their samples were collected. This clone is labeled as large (0.1 to 1%). The antigen remains unidentified. Notes on the study in general: Blood and uninvolved lymph node rarely held DP TIL clonotypes.

The method was immunoSEQ multiplex PCR; TCRdb's version includes in-frame clones alone and lacks a portion of them. The sample lists 1,500 to 1,900 clones; 55% were seen once. The source is a human donor with head and neck squamous cell carcinoma. Sequencing input: CD39- CD103+ CD8+ T cells sorted from the tumor. Subset noted: CD103+CD39- single-positive CD45RA- CD8 T cells. The chain employs TRBV7-6 and TRBJ1-4; the D gene is possibly TRBD1 (6 bases). The CDR3 DNA reads as TGTGCCAGCAGCACGGGGACACCGGCAACTAATGAAAAACTGTTTTTT. Its translation: CASSTGTPATNEKLFF. Drawing the rest from reference TRBV7-6 and TRBJ1-4, the complete variable domain is GAGVSQSPRYKVTKRGQDVALRCDPISGHVSLYWYRQALGQGPEFLTYFNYEAQQDKSGLPNDRFSAERPEGSISTLTIQRTEQRDSAMYRCASSTGTPATNEKLFFGSGTQLSVL.